This is a list of T cell receptor beta chains from one sample in a study of chemoradiotherapy in HPV16-positive cancers. Assay used: immunoSEQ multiplex PCR; TCRdb lists only in-frame clones, some missing. Of tens of thousands of clones detected, approximately 86% appear once; the ten largest clones hold around 1.9%. Specimen: blood, collected from a patient who underwent chemoradiotherapy. These receptor sequences come from a human donor with HPV-associated anogenital cancer. CDR3s include the opening cysteine and the closing phenylalanine or tryptophan. Each record gives: CDR3 protein, CDR3 DNA, V gene, J gene, CDR3 length, clone size, D gene. A D gene is named only where the DNA matches it firmly. A row's size may be missing; if present it is once, few, many or a size class.

cdr3_aa: CASSQDPSGGYTGELFF
cdr3_nt: TGCGCCAGCAGCCAAGATCCCAGCGGGGGCTACACCGGGGAGCTGTTTTTT
v_call: TRBV4-3
j_call: TRBJ2-2
cdr3_length: 17
clone_size: NA
d_call: TRBD2

cdr3_aa: CASSEGQGNSPLHF
cdr3_nt: TGTGCCAGCAGTGAGGGACAGGGGAATTCACCCCTCCACTTT
v_call: TRBV6-4
j_call: TRBJ1-6
cdr3_length: 14
clone_size: few
d_call: TRBD1

cdr3_aa: CASSLDGGYTF
cdr3_nt: TGTGCCAGCAGCTTAGACGGTGGCTACACCTTC
v_call: TRBV7-8
j_call: TRBJ1-2
cdr3_length: 11
clone_size: NA
d_call: NA

cdr3_aa: CASSPRAGLATGTEAFF
cdr3_nt: TGTGCCAGCTCACCCCGGGCGGGACTAGCGACGGGGACTGAAGCTTTCTTT
v_call: TRBV18
j_call: TRBJ1-1
cdr3_length: 17
clone_size: NA
d_call: NA

cdr3_aa: CASSGTGDTGELFF
cdr3_nt: TGTGCCAGCAGTGGGACAGGGGACACCGGGGAGCTGTTTTTT
v_call: TRBV6-4
j_call: TRBJ2-2
cdr3_length: 14
clone_size: once
d_call: TRBD1

cdr3_aa: CASSLGRFNTGELFF
cdr3_nt: TGTGCCAGCAGTTTGGGCAGGTTTAACACCGGGGAGCTGTTTTTT
v_call: TRBV6-6
j_call: TRBJ2-2
cdr3_length: 15
clone_size: NA
d_call: NA

cdr3_aa: CASSLDLASGGVETQYF
cdr3_nt: TGTGCCAGCAGCTTGGACCTGGCTAGCGGGGGAGTGGAGACCCAGTACTTC
v_call: TRBV5-4
j_call: TRBJ2-5
cdr3_length: 17
clone_size: NA
d_call: TRBD2

cdr3_aa: CASTLGGEVNEQFF
cdr3_nt: TGTGCCAGCACTCTTGGTGGGGAGGTGAATGAGCAGTTCTTC
v_call: TRBV7-6
j_call: TRBJ2-1
cdr3_length: 14
clone_size: NA
d_call: NA

cdr3_aa: CASSVEIGERDTQYF
cdr3_nt: TGTGCCAGCAGCGTAGAGATTGGGGAGAGAGATACGCAGTATTTT
v_call: TRBV9
j_call: TRBJ2-3
cdr3_length: 15
clone_size: NA
d_call: NA

cdr3_aa: CASSWGDSSQETQYF
cdr3_nt: TGTGCCAGCTCCTGGGGGGACAGTAGCCAAGAGACCCAGTACTTC
v_call: TRBV27
j_call: TRBJ2-5
cdr3_length: 15
clone_size: once
d_call: NA

cdr3_aa: CASSYEVRINEKLFF
cdr3_nt: TGTGCCAGCAGTTACGAGGTCAGAATCAATGAAAAACTGTTTTTT
v_call: TRBV6-6
j_call: TRBJ1-4
cdr3_length: 15
clone_size: NA
d_call: NA

cdr3_aa: CASSQGDVNTEAFF
cdr3_nt: TGTGCCAGCAGCCAAGGGGACGTCAACACTGAAGCTTTCTTT
v_call: TRBV4-2
j_call: TRBJ1-1
cdr3_length: 14
clone_size: NA
d_call: NA

cdr3_aa: CASSLKPHSPLHF
cdr3_nt: TGCGCCAGCAGCTTAAAACCTCATTCACCCCTCCACTTT
v_call: TRBV5-1
j_call: TRBJ1-6
cdr3_length: 13
clone_size: few
d_call: NA

cdr3_aa: CASSLAADRPQHF
cdr3_nt: TGTGCCAGCAGCTTAGCGGCCGATCGGCCCCAGCATTTT
v_call: TRBV7-9
j_call: TRBJ1-5
cdr3_length: 13
clone_size: NA
d_call: NA

cdr3_aa: CASSQDPENTEAFF
cdr3_nt: TGCGCCAGCAGCCAAGATCCCGAGAACACTGAAGCTTTCTTT
v_call: TRBV4-1
j_call: TRBJ1-1
cdr3_length: 14
clone_size: once
d_call: NA

cdr3_aa: CASSVEGKSTEAFF
cdr3_nt: TGTGCCAGCAGCGTAGAGGGGAAGAGCACTGAAGCTTTCTTT
v_call: TRBV9
j_call: TRBJ1-1
cdr3_length: 14
clone_size: few
d_call: NA

cdr3_aa: CASSSGTGPLYGYTF
cdr3_nt: TGTGCCAGCAGCTCTGGGACAGGGCCACTCTATGGCTACACCTTC
v_call: TRBV11-3
j_call: TRBJ1-2
cdr3_length: 15
clone_size: NA
d_call: TRBD1

cdr3_aa: CAISTDYGYTF
cdr3_nt: TGTGCCATCAGTACAGACTATGGCTACACCTTC
v_call: TRBV10-3
j_call: TRBJ1-2
cdr3_length: 11
clone_size: few
d_call: NA

cdr3_aa: CASSQGNRKVSEAFF
cdr3_nt: TGTGCCAGCAGCCAAGGAAACAGGAAGGTTTCTGAAGCTTTCTTT
v_call: TRBV4-2
j_call: TRBJ1-1
cdr3_length: 15
clone_size: once
d_call: NA

cdr3_aa: CASSLDTLSTDTQYF
cdr3_nt: TGTGCCAGCAGCTTAGACACACTTTCCACAGATACGCAGTATTTT
v_call: TRBV7-9
j_call: TRBJ2-3
cdr3_length: 15
clone_size: NA
d_call: NA

cdr3_aa: CASSHIGTYEQYF
cdr3_nt: TGTGCCAGCAGCCACATCGGCACCTACGAGCAGTACTTC
v_call: TRBV4-2
j_call: TRBJ2-7
cdr3_length: 13
clone_size: few
d_call: NA

cdr3_aa: CASSEGAGNYGYTF
cdr3_nt: TGTGCCAGCAGTGAAGGGGCGGGTAACTATGGCTACACCTTC
v_call: TRBV6-1
j_call: TRBJ1-2
cdr3_length: 14
clone_size: NA
d_call: NA

cdr3_aa: CASSIQEMNTEAFF
cdr3_nt: TGTGCCAGCAGTATACAGGAAATGAACACTGAAGCTTTCTTT
v_call: TRBV27
j_call: TRBJ1-1
cdr3_length: 14
clone_size: NA
d_call: NA

cdr3_aa: CASSFYSAGEVEAFF
cdr3_nt: TGTGCCAGCAGCTTCTATTCGGCAGGGGAGGTCGAAGCTTTCTTT
v_call: TRBV5-5
j_call: TRBJ1-1
cdr3_length: 15
clone_size: once
d_call: NA

cdr3_aa: CASSRGQGSGNQPQHF
cdr3_nt: TGTGCCAGCAGCCGAGGGCAGGGCAGCGGCAATCAGCCCCAGCATTTT
v_call: TRBV7-9
j_call: TRBJ1-5
cdr3_length: 16
clone_size: NA
d_call: NA

cdr3_aa: CAISDPRQETQYF
cdr3_nt: TGTGCCATCAGTGACCCGAGACAAGAGACCCAGTACTTC
v_call: TRBV10-3
j_call: TRBJ2-5
cdr3_length: 13
clone_size: NA
d_call: NA

cdr3_aa: CASSVDMGNQPQHF
cdr3_nt: TGTGCCAGCAGCGTAGATATGGGAAATCAGCCCCAGCATTTT
v_call: TRBV9
j_call: TRBJ1-5
cdr3_length: 14
clone_size: NA
d_call: NA

cdr3_aa: CASTSTYGYTF
cdr3_nt: TGTGCCAGCACAAGTACCTATGGCTACACCTTC
v_call: TRBV2
j_call: TRBJ1-2
cdr3_length: 11
clone_size: NA
d_call: NA

cdr3_aa: CASSASSENTGELFF
cdr3_nt: TGTGCCAGCAGTGCCAGCAGCGAGAACACCGGGGAGCTGTTTTTT
v_call: TRBV6-4
j_call: TRBJ2-2
cdr3_length: 15
clone_size: few
d_call: NA

cdr3_aa: CASSLKNVESWQDAYEQYF
cdr3_nt: TGTGCCAGTAGTTTGAAGAATGTTGAATCCTGGCAGGATGCCTACGAGCAGTACTTC
v_call: TRBV19
j_call: TRBJ2-7
cdr3_length: 19
clone_size: NA
d_call: NA

cdr3_aa: CASSLVWERTDTQYF
cdr3_nt: TGCGCCAGCAGCTTGGTTTGGGAGCGTACAGATACGCAGTATTTT
v_call: TRBV5-1
j_call: TRBJ2-3
cdr3_length: 15
clone_size: NA
d_call: NA

cdr3_aa: CATGDRGETQYF
cdr3_nt: TGTGCCACCGGAGACAGGGGAGAGACCCAGTACTTC
v_call: TRBV2
j_call: TRBJ2-5
cdr3_length: 12
clone_size: NA
d_call: TRBD1

cdr3_aa: CASSGTGAYEQYF
cdr3_nt: TGTGCCTCCTCCGGGACAGGGGCCTACGAGCAGTACTTC
v_call: TRBV2
j_call: TRBJ2-7
cdr3_length: 13
clone_size: NA
d_call: TRBD1

cdr3_aa: CASSFAGGYRNQPQHF
cdr3_nt: TGTGCCAGCAGTTTCGCAGGGGGGTATCGCAATCAGCCCCAGCATTTT
v_call: TRBV28
j_call: TRBJ1-5
cdr3_length: 16
clone_size: NA
d_call: TRBD1